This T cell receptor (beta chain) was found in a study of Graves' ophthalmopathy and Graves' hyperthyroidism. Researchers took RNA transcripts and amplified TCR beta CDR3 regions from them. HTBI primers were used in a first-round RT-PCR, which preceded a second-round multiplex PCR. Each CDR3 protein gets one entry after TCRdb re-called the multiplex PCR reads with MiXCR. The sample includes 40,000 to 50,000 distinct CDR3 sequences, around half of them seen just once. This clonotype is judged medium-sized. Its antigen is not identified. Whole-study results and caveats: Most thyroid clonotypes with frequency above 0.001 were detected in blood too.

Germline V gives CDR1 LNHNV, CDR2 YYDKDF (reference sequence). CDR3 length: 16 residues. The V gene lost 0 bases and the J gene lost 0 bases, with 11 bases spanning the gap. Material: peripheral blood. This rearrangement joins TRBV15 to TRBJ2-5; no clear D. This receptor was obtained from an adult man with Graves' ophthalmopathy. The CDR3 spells CATSRDVGVYQETQYF. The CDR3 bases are TGTGCCACCAGCAGAGATGTTGGGGTTTACCAAGAGACCCAGTACTTC.